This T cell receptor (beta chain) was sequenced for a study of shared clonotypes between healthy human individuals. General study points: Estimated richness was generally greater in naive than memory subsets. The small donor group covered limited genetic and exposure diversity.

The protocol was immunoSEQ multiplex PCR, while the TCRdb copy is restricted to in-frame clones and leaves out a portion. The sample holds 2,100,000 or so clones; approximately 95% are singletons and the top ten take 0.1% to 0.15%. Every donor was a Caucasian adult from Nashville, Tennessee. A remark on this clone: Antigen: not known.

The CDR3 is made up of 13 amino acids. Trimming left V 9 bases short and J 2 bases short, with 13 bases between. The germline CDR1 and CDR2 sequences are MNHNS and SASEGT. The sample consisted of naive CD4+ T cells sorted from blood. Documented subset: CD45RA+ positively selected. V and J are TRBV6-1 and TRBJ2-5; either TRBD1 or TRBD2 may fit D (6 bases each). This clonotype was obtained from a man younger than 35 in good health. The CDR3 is CASRGHLQETQYF. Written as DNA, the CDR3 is TGTGCCAGTCGGGGGCACTTGCAAGAGACCCAGTACTTC.